This TCR beta chain came from a study of blood T cells in healthy people across ages. Study conclusions and caveats: Changes in expanded clonotypes were possibly confounded, as the CMV status of donors was unknown. As naive T cell percentage varied, TCR beta diversity correlated strongly with it.

To note about this clonotype: The antigen remains undetermined. A much larger clone lies one base from this, so it may be a read error.

The germline V gene encodes CDR1 DFQATT and CDR2 SNEGSKA (reference sequence). V was trimmed by 3 bases and J by 7 bases, leaving 17 bases between them. This CDR3 spans 14 amino acids. For the second PCR, which ran for roughly 6 to 11 cycles, a sample-barcoded 5' primer and a J-beta primer mix were used. Using its own MiXCR run on the 5' RACE reads, TCRdb lists one record per CDR3 protein. The table lists some 790,000 distinct CDR3 sequences, 29% of them singletons. The sample comprised blood. The V and J genes are TRBV20-1 and TRBJ2-3; perhaps TRBD1 as D (6 bases). This receptor was obtained from an elderly woman in good health. For the CDR3, the DNA is TGCAGTGCTAGTCAACTGGGAAGGGGGAATACGCAGTATTTT. This codes for CSASQLGRGNTQYF.